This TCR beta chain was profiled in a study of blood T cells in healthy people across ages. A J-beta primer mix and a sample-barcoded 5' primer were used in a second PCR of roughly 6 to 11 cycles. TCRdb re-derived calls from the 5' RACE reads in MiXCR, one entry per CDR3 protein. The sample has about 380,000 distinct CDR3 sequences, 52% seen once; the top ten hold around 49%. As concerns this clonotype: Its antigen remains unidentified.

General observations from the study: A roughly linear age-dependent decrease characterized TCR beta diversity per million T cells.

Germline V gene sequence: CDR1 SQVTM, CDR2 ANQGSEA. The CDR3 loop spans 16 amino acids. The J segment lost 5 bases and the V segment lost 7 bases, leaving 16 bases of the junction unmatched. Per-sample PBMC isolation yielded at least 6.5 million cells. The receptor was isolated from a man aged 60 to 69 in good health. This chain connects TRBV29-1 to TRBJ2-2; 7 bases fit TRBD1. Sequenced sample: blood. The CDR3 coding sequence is TGCAGCGCTGGGGATAAGGGGGCGAGAGCGACCGGGGAGCTGTTTTTT. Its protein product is CSAGDKGARATGELFF.